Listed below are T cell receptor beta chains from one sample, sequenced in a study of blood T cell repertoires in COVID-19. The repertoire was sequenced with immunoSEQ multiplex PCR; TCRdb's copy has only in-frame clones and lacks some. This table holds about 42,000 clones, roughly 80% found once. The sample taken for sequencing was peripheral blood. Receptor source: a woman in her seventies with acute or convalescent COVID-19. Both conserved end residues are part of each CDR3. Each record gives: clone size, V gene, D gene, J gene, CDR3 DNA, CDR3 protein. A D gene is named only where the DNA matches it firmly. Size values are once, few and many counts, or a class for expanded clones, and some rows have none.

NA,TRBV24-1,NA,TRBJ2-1,TGTGCCACCAGTGACCCCGGACTCACTACCTACAATGAGCAGTTCTTC,CATSDPGLTTYNEQFF
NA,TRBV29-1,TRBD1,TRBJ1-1,TGCAGCGTTGAAGGCGGGACAGGGCTCGCTACTGAAGCTTTCTTT,CSVEGGTGLATEAFF
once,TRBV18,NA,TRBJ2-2,TGTGCCAGCTCACCCAGGGCCCCGAGGAACACCGGGGAGCTGTTTTTT,CASSPRAPRNTGELFF
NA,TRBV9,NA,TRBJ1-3,TGTGCCAGCAGCTCCCGAGCATACTCTGGAAACACCATATATTTT,CASSSRAYSGNTIYF
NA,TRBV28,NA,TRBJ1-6,TGTGCCAGCAGTTTAATGGAGGGCATGAATTCACCCCTCCACTTT,CASSLMEGMNSPLHF
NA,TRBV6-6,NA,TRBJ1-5,TGTGCCAGCAGTCCCTATGGCCAGGGGACTAGCAATCAGCCCCAGCATTTT,CASSPYGQGTSNQPQHF
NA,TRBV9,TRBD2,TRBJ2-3,TGTGCCAGCAGCGGGACTAGCGGGGCGGATACGCAGTATTTT,CASSGTSGADTQYF
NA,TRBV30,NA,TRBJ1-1,TGTGCCTGGAGTTCAATCAGCACTGAAGCTTTCTTT,CAWSSISTEAFF
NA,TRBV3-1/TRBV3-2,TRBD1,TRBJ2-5,TGTGCCACCAAGGGGGCGGCGACCCAGTACTTC,CATKGAATQYF
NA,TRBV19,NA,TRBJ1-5,TGTGCCAGTACAGGCAGCAATCAGCCCCAGCATTTT,CASTGSNQPQHF
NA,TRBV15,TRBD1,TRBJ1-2,TGTGCCACCAGCAGAGAGGGGACAGGGGTTGGCTACACCTTC,CATSREGTGVGYTF
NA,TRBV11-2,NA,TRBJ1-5,TGTGCCAGCAGCACCGGGAGCCACAATCAGCCCCAGCATTTT,CASSTGSHNQPQHF
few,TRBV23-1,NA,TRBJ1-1,TGCGCCAGCAGTCAATCGTTTGGAGTTCCCAAGCGTAACACTGAAGCTTTCTTT,CASSQSFGVPKRNTEAFF
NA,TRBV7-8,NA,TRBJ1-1,TGTGCCAGCAGAACACAGGGAATGAACACTGAAGCTTTCTTT,CASRTQGMNTEAFF
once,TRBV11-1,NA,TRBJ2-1,TGTGCCAGCAGCTTATTTGCGGGATATGAGCAGTTCTTC,CASSLFAGYEQFF
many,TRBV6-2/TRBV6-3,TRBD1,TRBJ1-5,TGTGCCAGCAGTTCCGGGACAGTCAATCAGCCCCAGCATTTT,CASSSGTVNQPQHF
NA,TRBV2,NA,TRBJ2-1,TGTGCCAGCAGTGGAGTTGGAGGGAGCTCCTACAATGAGCAGTTCTTC,CASSGVGGSSYNEQFF
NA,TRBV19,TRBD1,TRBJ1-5,TGTGCCAGTAGTGTCCGACAGGGATATAGCAATCAGCCCCAGCATTTT,CASSVRQGYSNQPQHF
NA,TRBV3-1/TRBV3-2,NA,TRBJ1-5,TGTGCCAGCAGCCAAGCGGGGGAAATTAATCAGCCCCAGCATTTT,CASSQAGEINQPQHF
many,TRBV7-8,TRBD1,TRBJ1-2,TGTGCCAGCAGCTTAGCGGGGACAGGACTTACACACTTC,CASSLAGTGLTHF
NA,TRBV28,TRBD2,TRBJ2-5,TGTGCCAGCAGTCCCGGACTAGCGGGAGGTGAGCAAGAGACCCAGTACTTC,CASSPGLAGGEQETQYF
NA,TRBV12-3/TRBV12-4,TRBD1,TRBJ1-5,TGTGCCAGCAATAAACAGGGGGGTCAGCCCCAGCATTTT,CASNKQGGQPQHF
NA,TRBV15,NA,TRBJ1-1,TGTGCCACCAGCACCGCGGCAGGGATGAACACTGAAGCTTTCTTT,CATSTAAGMNTEAFF
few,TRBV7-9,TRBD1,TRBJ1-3,TGTGCCAGCAGCCACACGACAGGGGAACGAAACACCATATATTTT,CASSHTTGERNTIYF
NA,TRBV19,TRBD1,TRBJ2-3,TGTGCCAGTAGTAAACGACCGCAGGGGGCAGGGGATACGCAGTATTTT,CASSKRPQGAGDTQYF
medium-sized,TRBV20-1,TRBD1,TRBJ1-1,TGCAGTGCTAGTCGGGGACAGGGGGGGACTGAAGCTTTCTTT,CSASRGQGGTEAFF
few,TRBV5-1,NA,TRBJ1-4,TGCGCCAGCAGCTTGTTGGGGAGGGATGAAAAACTGTTTTTT,CASSLLGRDEKLFF
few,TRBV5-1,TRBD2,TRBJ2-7,TGCGCCAGCAGCTCTGGACTAGCGGTAGCCTACGAGCAGTACTTC,CASSSGLAVAYEQYF
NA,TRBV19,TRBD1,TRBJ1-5,TGTGCCAGTAGTATTGGACAGGGAGGGGTTTATAGCAATCAGCCCCAGCATTTT,CASSIGQGGVYSNQPQHF
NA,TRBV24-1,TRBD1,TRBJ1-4,TGTGCCACCAGTGACCCGCGCACAGGGGATGAAAAACTGTTTTTT,CATSDPRTGDEKLFF
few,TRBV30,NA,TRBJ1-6,TGTGCCTGGAGTTCCACAAGGGGTACGTCACCCCTCCACTTT,CAWSSTRGTSPLHF